This is a list of T cell receptor beta chains from one sample in a study of blood T cell repertoires in COVID-19. Assay: immunoSEQ multiplex PCR; the TCRdb copy retains only in-frame clones and omits some. Of over 150,000 clones in the sample, over 80% are singletons; the top ten hold roughly 2.9%. Material for sequencing was peripheral blood. The source is a woman aged 60-75 years with acute or convalescent COVID-19. The CDR3 runs from the conserved cysteine through the conserved F or W. D genes are given only for firm matches. Only some rows state a clone size, as once, few, many or a class for expanded clones.

TRBD1,TRBJ2-5,TRBV11-3,NA,CASSLEIVGTGKETQYF,TGTGCCAGCAGCTTAGAAATCGTCGGGACAGGGAAAGAGACCCAGTACTTC
NA,TRBJ1-5,TRBV15,NA,CATSGRTPEASNQPQHF,TGTGCCACCAGCGGACGGACACCCGAGGCGAGCAATCAGCCCCAGCATTTT
NA,TRBJ1-2,TRBV18,NA,CASSPKGDGYTF,TGTGCCAGCTCACCGAAGGGGGATGGCTACACCTTC
NA,TRBJ2-4,TRBV5-1,NA,CASSLADSPGPTRSKNIQYF,TGCGCCAGCAGCTTGGCCGACAGCCCCGGACCTACCAGGTCCAAAAACATTCAGTACTTC
TRBD2,TRBJ2-2,TRBV7-2,NA,CASSSPSGGTGELFF,TGTGCCAGCAGTTCCCCTAGCGGGGGCACCGGGGAGCTGTTTTTT
NA,TRBJ2-1,TRBV5-5,NA,CASSFRQPYNEQFF,TGTGCCAGCAGCTTTCGACAGCCCTACAATGAGCAGTTCTTC
NA,TRBJ2-2,TRBV2,NA,CASSEDSGELFF,TGTGCCAGCAGTGAGGACAGCGGGGAGCTGTTTTTT
TRBD1,TRBJ2-2,TRBV7-2,NA,CASSPRTGGGWRAGELFF,TGTGCCAGCAGCCCCCGGACAGGGGGCGGATGGAGGGCCGGGGAGCTGTTTTTT
NA,TRBJ2-1,TRBV24-1,once,CATSKRAAKGEQFF,TGTGCCACCAGTAAAAGGGCGGCCAAGGGGGAGCAGTTCTTC
NA,TRBJ1-1,TRBV5-6,NA,CASSLVVRAGGTEAFF,TGTGCCAGCAGCTTGGTTGTCAGGGCGGGGGGCACTGAAGCTTTCTTT
NA,TRBJ2-7,TRBV6-5,NA,CASSKPGQSYEQYF,TGTGCCAGCAGTAAACCGGGACAATCCTACGAGCAGTACTTC
TRBD1,TRBJ1-2,TRBV3-1/TRBV3-2,NA,CASSQLGQGTGGYTF,TGTGCCAGCAGCCAACTGGGACAGGGGACGGGTGGCTACACCTTC
TRBD1,TRBJ1-2,TRBV28,many,CASSQLSDWDSRGYTF,TGTGCCAGCAGCCAGTTATCGGACTGGGACAGCAGAGGCTACACCTTC
TRBD1,TRBJ1-4,TRBV2,NA,CASSLDRGTEKLFF,TGTGCCAGCAGTCTGGACAGGGGGACCGAAAAACTGTTTTTT
TRBD2,TRBJ2-3,TRBV5-1,NA,CASSPGRAGGGGLREDTQYF,TGCGCCAGCAGCCCCGGGCGAGCGGGGGGCGGGGGATTGAGGGAAGATACGCAGTATTTT
TRBD1,TRBJ1-1,TRBV6-2/TRBV6-3,NA,CASSYDPGGLNTEAFF,TGTGCCAGCAGTTACGACCCAGGGGGATTGAACACTGAAGCTTTCTTT
TRBD1,TRBJ1-1,TRBV6-5,NA,CASRPTGGNTEAFF,TGTGCCAGCAGACCTACAGGGGGGAACACTGAAGCTTTCTTT
NA,TRBJ1-1,TRBV7-8,few,CASSREGYTEAFF,TGTGCCAGCAGCCGAGAGGGGTACACTGAAGCTTTCTTT
TRBD2,TRBJ2-3,TRBV24-1,few,CATSDPYRAGTSEDTQYF,TGTGCCACCAGTGATCCCTATCGAGCCGGGACTAGCGAAGATACGCAGTATTTT
TRBD1,TRBJ1-4,TRBV7-2,NA,CASSIQGVGAGSAEKLFF,TGTGCCAGCAGCATCCAGGGGGTGGGTGCAGGCTCCGCAGAAAAACTGTTTTTT
TRBD2,TRBJ2-7,TRBV18,NA,CASSPLGLAETYEQYF,TGTGCCAGCTCACCCTTGGGACTAGCAGAAACTTACGAGCAGTACTTC
TRBD2,TRBJ2-5,TRBV6-5,NA,CASSSLAGWQETQYF,TGTGCCAGCAGTTCTCTAGCGGGGTGGCAAGAGACCCAGTACTTC
TRBD1,TRBJ1-2,TRBV11-2,NA,CASSLVWDRGGTF,TGTGCCAGCAGCTTAGTTTGGGACAGGGGTGGTACCTTC
TRBD2,TRBJ2-1,TRBV7-6,NA,CASSGGVRGGYNEQFF,TGTGCCAGCAGCGGGGGCGTACGGGGGGGCTACAATGAGCAGTTCTTC
NA,TRBJ1-2,TRBV6-1,NA,CASSEYRIGAYGYTF,TGTGCCAGCAGTGAATATCGAATAGGGGCATATGGCTACACCTTC
TRBD1,TRBJ1-5,TRBV10-3,NA,CAIRGDRGGQPQHF,TGTGCCATCAGGGGGGACAGGGGAGGTCAGCCCCAGCATTTT
NA,TRBJ1-1,TRBV19,NA,CASSIGGRGVEAFF,TGTGCCAGTAGTATAGGAGGCCGGGGAGTGGAAGCTTTCTTT
NA,TRBJ1-1,TRBV6-2/TRBV6-3,NA,CASSPRRGNTEAFF,TGTGCCAGCAGTCCCCGCAGGGGGAACACTGAAGCTTTCTTT
NA,TRBJ1-6,TRBV7-9,few,CASSFREESPLHF,TGTGCCAGCAGCTTTCGGGAGGAATCACCCCTCCACTTT
NA,TRBJ1-2,TRBV10-2,NA,CASSALTDSYYGYTF,TGCGCCAGCAGTGCTCTGACAGATTCCTACTATGGCTACACCTTC
NA,TRBJ1-2,TRBV19,NA,CASSIAPSYGYTF,TGTGCCAGTAGTATAGCCCCTAGCTATGGCTACACCTTC
TRBD1,TRBJ2-2,TRBV19,NA,CAMGTGAGADTGELFF,TGTGCCATGGGGACAGGGGCCGGCGCTGACACCGGGGAGCTGTTTTTT
NA,TRBJ1-5,TRBV6-5,NA,CASSTGGNQPQHF,TGTGCCAGCAGCACCGGAGGGAATCAGCCCCAGCATTTT
NA,TRBJ2-7,TRBV19,few,CASSIDTGTYEQYF,TGTGCCAGTAGTATAGATACAGGGACCTACGAGCAGTACTTC
NA,TRBJ1-2,TRBV7-9,NA,CASSPPQRDGYTF,TGTGCCAGCAGCCCACCACAGAGAGATGGCTACACCTTC
NA,TRBJ2-7,TRBV11-2,NA,CASSVTAPSYEQYF,TGTGCCAGCAGCGTGACAGCACCCTCCTACGAGCAGTACTTC
TRBD1,TRBJ1-5,TRBV15,NA,CATGQGAGNQPQHF,TGTGCCACAGGACAGGGGGCAGGTAATCAGCCCCAGCATTTT
TRBD1,TRBJ2-7,TRBV5-1,NA,CASSPAGGTYEQYF,TGCGCCAGCAGCCCGGCAGGGGGTACCTACGAGCAGTACTTC
NA,TRBJ1-1,TRBV11-2,NA,CASSSPTGAVTEAFF,TGTGCCAGCAGCTCACCGACAGGCGCGGTCACTGAAGCTTTCTTT
NA,TRBJ1-2,TRBV7-8,NA,CASSLGAVNYGYTF,TGTGCCAGCAGCTTAGGGGCAGTTAACTATGGCTACACCTTC
NA,TRBJ2-3,TRBV11-2,few,CASSYWGRTDTQYF,TGTGCCAGCAGCTATTGGGGGCGGACAGATACGCAGTATTTT
NA,TRBJ1-1,TRBV6-2/TRBV6-3,NA,CASSEKSNTEAFF,TGTGCCAGCAGTGAGAAATCGAACACTGAAGCTTTCTTT
TRBD1,TRBJ1-2,TRBV9,NA,CASRFGQGGYTF,TGTGCCAGCAGATTTGGACAGGGTGGCTACACCTTC
NA,TRBJ1-1,TRBV3-1/TRBV3-2,NA,CASSPTLLTGKGTEAFF,TGTGCCAGCAGCCCGACCCTCCTCACAGGGAAAGGTACTGAAGCTTTCTTT
NA,TRBJ1-6,TRBV2,few,CASSEQGRGKSPLHF,TGTGCCAGCAGTGAACAGGGCAGGGGAAAATCACCCCTCCACTTT
TRBD2,TRBJ2-7,TRBV25-1,once,CASRGAGGMGYEQYF,TGTGCCAGCAGAGGAGCGGGGGGGATGGGGTACGAGCAGTACTTC
TRBD1,TRBJ2-5,TRBV27,NA,CASSFSTGGYGETQYF,TGTGCCAGCAGTTTTAGCACAGGGGGATATGGGGAGACCCAGTACTTC
NA,TRBJ2-3,TRBV6-1,NA,CASSERGGGGLADTQYF,TGTGCCAGCAGTGAACGAGGGGGGGGAGGGCTCGCAGATACGCAGTATTTT
TRBD1,TRBJ2-7,TRBV11-2,NA,CASSLAGGRREQYF,TGTGCCAGCAGCTTAGCAGGGGGCCGGCGCGAGCAGTACTTC